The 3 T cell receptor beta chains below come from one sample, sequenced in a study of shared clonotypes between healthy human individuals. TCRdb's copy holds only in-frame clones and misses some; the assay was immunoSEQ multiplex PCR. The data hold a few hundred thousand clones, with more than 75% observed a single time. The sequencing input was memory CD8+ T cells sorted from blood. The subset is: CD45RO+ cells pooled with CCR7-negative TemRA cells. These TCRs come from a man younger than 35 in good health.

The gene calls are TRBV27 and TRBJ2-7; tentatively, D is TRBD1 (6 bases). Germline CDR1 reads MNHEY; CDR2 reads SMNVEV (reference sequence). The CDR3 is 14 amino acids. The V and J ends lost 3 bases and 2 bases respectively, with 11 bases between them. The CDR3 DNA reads TGTGCCAGCAGTTTGGGGGCGCCGACCTACGAGCAGTACTTC. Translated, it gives CASSLGAPTYEQYF.

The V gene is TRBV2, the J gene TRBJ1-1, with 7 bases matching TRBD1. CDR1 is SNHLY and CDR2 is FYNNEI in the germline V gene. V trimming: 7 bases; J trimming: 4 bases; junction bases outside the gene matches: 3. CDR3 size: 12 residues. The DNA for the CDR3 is TGTGCCAGCACAGGGGGACGCACTGAAGCTTTCTTT. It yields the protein CASTGGRTEAFF.

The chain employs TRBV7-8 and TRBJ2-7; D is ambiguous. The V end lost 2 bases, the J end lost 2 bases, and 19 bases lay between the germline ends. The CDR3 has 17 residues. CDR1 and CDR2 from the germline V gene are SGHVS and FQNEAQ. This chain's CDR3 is CASSLFPQGASPYEQYF. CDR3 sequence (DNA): TGTGCCAGCAGCTTATTCCCCCAAGGCGCCTCGCCCTACGAGCAGTACTTC.